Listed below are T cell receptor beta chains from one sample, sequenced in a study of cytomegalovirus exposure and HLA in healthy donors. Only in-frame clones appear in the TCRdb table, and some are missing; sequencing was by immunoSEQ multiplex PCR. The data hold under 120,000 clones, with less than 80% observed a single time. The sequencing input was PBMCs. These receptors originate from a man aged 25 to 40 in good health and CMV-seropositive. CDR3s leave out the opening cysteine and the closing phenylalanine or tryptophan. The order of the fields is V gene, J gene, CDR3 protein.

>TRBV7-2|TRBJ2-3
ASSRGGAADTQY
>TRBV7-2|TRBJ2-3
ASSLEGYSGVSDTQY
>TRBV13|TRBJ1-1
ASSLGLKTEAF
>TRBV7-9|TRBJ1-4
ASSFSGTAEKLF
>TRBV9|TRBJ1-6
ASSVGARGFSPLH
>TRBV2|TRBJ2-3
ASSEGAGGHDTQY
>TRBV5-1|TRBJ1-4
ASSPFEGATNEKLF
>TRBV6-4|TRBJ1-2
ASRGTGMSGYT
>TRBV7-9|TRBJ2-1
ASSLVQGGPNEQF
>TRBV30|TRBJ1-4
AWIPTGQQEKLF
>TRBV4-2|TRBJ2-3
ASSQLTSGDSTDTQY
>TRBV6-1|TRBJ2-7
ASSERQPQGLEQY
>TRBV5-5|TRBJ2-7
ASRFTGGPYYEQY
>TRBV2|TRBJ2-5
ASNRAGTNGETQY
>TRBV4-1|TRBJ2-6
ASSQDGGVSSGANVLT
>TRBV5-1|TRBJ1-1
ASSLLPSNTEAF
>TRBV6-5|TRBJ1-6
ASSWARPYNSPLH
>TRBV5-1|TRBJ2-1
ASSWGGGYNEQF
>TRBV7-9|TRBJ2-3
ASSLTGMADTQY
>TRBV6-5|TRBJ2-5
ASSYLSSGGEVQY
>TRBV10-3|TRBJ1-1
AITPGLFYSEAF
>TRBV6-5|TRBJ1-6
ASTGGGMGNSPLH
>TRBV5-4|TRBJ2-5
ASRQTGGETQY
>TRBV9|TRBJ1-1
ASSVQGSNTEAF
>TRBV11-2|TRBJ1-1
ASSLVFSEAF
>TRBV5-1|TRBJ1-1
ASSPGQMNTEAF
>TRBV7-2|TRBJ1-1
ASSLAGGLGTEAF
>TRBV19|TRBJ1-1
ASSIQLNTEAF
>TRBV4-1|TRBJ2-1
ASSQERAVSYNEQF
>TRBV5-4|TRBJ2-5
ASSDRGGRETQY
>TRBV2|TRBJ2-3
ASTLAFTDTQY
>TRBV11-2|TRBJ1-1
ASSVSGTQNTEAF
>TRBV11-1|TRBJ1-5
ASSFQSNQPQH
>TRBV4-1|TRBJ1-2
ASSQDPGYVYYGYI
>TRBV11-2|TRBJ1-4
ASSSLVGQGVKLF
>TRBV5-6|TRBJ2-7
ASSPLGGGGREQY
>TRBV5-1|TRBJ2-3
ASTGVGDTQY
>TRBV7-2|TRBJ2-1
ASSPWWGSSYNEQF
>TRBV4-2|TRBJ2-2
ASSHRTSTSGTNTGELF
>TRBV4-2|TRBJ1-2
ASSQEGTVTNYGYT
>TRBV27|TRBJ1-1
ASSLGRMNTEAF
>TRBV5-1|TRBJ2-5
ASSLGQSMETQY
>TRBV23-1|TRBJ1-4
ASSQSGPPGMGNEKLF
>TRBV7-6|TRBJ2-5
ASSFFEGEETQY
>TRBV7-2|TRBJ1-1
ASSFTRSTEAF
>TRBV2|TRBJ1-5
ASRIQSGGYQPQH